Given below is one TCR beta chain in context. The target antigen is unknown. This record comes from a study of T cells after yellow fever vaccination. General study results and limits: Shared CD4/CD8 clonotypes were a small share, likely from convergent recombination.

Researchers made TCR cDNA using 5'RACE template switching, and this step added a universal primer site and UMIs. TCRdb passed the 5' RACE reads through MiXCR, listing each CDR3 protein once. Of some 560,000 distinct CDR3 sequences detected, about 19% appear once; the ten largest clones hold roughly an eighth. This receptor was obtained from a man younger than 45 who received the YFV17D yellow fever vaccine. This specimen consisted of PBMCs, obtained 15 days after the yellow fever booster vaccination.

The CDR3 region has the DNA TGTGCCAGCAGTTACCCGTCTGGCGGGAGTGTCTCCTACAATGAGCAGTTCTTC. The encoded protein is CASSYPSGGSVSYNEQFF. The chain combines TRBV6-5 with TRBJ2-1; TRBD2 agrees at 7 bases. The trim removed 2 bases at V and 0 bases at J, leaving 10 bases unmatched. Per germline, CDR1 MNHEY and CDR2 SVGAGI. The CDR3 length is 18 residues.